This section outlines one TCR beta chain sequence together with its context. Its antigen is currently unknown. Random hexamers primed reverse transcription of roughly 0.45 to 1 ug RNA. TCRdb independently ran MiXCR on the immunoSEQ multiplex PCR reads; one entry per CDR3 protein. The data show a few hundred thousand distinct CDR3 sequences, roughly 96% seen once. The CDR3 runs to 15 residues. The germline V gene has CDR1 SGHDN and CDR2 FVKESK. J was trimmed by 5 bases and V by 1 base; bases with no gene match: 3. The data belong to a study of CD8 T cells in Susac syndrome. The authors carried out high-throughput sequencing of TCR beta. They applied it to CD8+ and CD4+ T cells obtained from blood. Whole-study results and caveats: As the study acknowledged, the number of individuals in its TCR sequencing and HLA analysis was relatively small.

The sequenced material came from CD4+ T cells from PBMCs. This chain connects TRBV14 to TRBJ2-1; 9 nucleotides align to TRBD2. The TCR sequence derives from a human donor with multiple sclerosis. Here the CDR3 reads CASSQAGTSHNEQFF. The CDR3 DNA reads as TGTGCCAGCAGCCAAGCCGGGACTAGCCACAATGAGCAGTTCTTC.